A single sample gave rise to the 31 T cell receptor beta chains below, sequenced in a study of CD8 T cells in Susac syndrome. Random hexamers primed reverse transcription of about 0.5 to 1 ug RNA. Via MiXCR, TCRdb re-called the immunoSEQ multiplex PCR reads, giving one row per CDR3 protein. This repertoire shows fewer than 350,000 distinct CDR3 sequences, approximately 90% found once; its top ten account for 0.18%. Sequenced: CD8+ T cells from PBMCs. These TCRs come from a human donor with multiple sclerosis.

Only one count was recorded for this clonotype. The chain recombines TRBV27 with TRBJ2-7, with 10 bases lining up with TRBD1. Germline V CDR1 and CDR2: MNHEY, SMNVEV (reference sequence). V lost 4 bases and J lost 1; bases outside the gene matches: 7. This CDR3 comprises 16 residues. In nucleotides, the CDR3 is TGTGCCAGCAGTTCCCAAAGGACAGGGGGGTCCTACGAGCAGTACTTC. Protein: CASSSQRTGGSYEQYF.

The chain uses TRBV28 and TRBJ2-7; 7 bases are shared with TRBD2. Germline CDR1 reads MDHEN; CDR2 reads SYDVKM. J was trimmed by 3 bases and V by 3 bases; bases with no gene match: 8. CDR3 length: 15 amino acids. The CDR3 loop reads CASSFIGGGLYEQYF. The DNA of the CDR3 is TGTGCCAGCAGTTTTATCGGCGGGGGACTCTACGAGCAGTACTTC.

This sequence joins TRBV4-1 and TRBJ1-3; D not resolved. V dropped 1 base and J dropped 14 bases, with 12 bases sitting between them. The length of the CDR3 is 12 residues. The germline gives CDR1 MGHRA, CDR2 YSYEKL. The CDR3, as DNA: TGCGCCAGCAGCCAAGGGGTCGGGTCGGTATATTTT. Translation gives CASSQGVGSVYF.

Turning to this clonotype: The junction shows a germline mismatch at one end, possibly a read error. The CDR3, as DNA: TGCGGCAGCAGCTCCAGACTGGGTGACACCGGGGAGCTGTTTTTT. This gives the protein CGSSSRLGDTGELFF. This sequence joins TRBV5-1 and TRBJ2-2, with unresolved D. This CDR3 comprises 15 residues. The germline gives CDR1 SGHRS, CDR2 YFSETQ.

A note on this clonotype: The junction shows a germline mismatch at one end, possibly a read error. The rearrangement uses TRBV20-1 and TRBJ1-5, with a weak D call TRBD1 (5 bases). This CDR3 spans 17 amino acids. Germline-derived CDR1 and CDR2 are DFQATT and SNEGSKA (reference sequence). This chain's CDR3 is CSAPGGRPPVPYHPQHF. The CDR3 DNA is TGCAGTGCCCCCGGGGGGAGACCCCCTGTCCCGTATCATCCCCAGCATTTT.

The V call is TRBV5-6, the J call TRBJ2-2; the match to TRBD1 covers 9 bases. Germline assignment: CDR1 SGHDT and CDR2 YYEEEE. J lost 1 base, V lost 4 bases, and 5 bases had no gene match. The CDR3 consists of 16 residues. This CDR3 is CASSLSDRGNTGELFF. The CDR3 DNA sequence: TGTGCCAGCAGCCTCTCGGACAGGGGGAACACCGGGGAGCTGTTTTTT.

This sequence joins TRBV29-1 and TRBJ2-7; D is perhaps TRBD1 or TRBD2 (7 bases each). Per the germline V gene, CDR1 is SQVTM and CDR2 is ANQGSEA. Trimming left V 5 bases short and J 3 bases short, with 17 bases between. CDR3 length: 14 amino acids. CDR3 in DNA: TGCAGCGTTATTAGACAGGGCGGGAGCTACGAGCAGTACTTC. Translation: CSVIRQGGSYEQYF.

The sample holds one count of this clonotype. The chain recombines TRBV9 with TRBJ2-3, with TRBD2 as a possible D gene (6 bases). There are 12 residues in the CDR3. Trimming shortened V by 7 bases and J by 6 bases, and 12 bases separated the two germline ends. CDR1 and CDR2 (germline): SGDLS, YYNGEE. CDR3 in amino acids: CASSGGVDTQYF. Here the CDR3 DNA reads TGTGCCAGCTCCGGAGGGGTGGATACGCAGTATTTT.

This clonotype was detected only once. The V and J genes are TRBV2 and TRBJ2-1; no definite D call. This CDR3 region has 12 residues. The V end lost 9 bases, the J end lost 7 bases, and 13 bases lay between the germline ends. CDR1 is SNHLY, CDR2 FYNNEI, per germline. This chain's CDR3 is CASQGFGNEQFF. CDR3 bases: TGTGCCAGTCAAGGGTTCGGAAATGAGCAGTTCTTC. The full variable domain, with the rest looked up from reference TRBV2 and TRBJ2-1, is EPEVTQTPSHQVTQMGQEVILRCVPISNHLYFYWYRQILGQKVEFLVSFYNNEISEKSEIFDDQFSVERPDGSNFTLKIRSTKLEDSAMYFCASQGFGNEQFFGPGTRLTVL.

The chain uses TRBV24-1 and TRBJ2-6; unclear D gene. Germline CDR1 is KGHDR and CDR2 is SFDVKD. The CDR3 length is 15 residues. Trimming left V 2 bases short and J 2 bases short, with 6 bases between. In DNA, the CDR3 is TGTGCCACCAGTGATTCGCCTGCTGGGGCCAACGTCCTGACTTTC. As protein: CATSDSPAGANVLTF.

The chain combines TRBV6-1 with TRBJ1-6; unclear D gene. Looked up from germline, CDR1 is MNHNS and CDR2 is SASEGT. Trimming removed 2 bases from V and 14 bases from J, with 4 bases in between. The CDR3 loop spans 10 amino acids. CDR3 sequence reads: CASSEFSLHF. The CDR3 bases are TGTGCCAGCAGTGAATTTTCCCTCCACTTT.

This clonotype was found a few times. The CDR3 bases are TGTGCCAGCAGTTTACCGGGGGAGACCCAGTACTTC. Translated: CASSLPGETQYF. The genes are TRBV12-3 or TRBV12-4 and TRBJ2-5; TRBD2 might be the D (5 bases). The CDR3 is 12 amino acids. Trimming cost V 2 bases and J 5 bases, with 6 bases left between them.

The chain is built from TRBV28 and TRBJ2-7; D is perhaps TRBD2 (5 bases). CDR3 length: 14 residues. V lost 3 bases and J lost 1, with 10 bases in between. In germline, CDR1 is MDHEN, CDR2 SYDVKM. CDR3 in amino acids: CASSLRVGSYEQYF. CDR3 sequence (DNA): TGTGCCAGCAGTTTGCGGGTAGGGTCCTACGAGCAGTACTTC.

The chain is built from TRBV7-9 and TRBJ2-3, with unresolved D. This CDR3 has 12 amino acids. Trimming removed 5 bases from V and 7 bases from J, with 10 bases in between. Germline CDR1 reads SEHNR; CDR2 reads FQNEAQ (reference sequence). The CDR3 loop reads CASSPRVYTQYF. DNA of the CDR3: TGTGCCAGCAGCCCCCGGGTGTATACGCAGTATTTT.

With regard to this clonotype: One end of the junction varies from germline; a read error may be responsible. CDR3 sequence: CASSSDRGSYEQCF. For the CDR3, the DNA is TGTGCCAGCAGTTCGGACAGGGGATCCTACGAGCAGTGCTTC. The genes are TRBV6-2 or TRBV6-3 and TRBJ2-7; TRBD1 matches at 9 bases. Germline loops: CDR1 MNHEY, CDR2 SVGEGT. The CDR3 sequence is 14 residues long.

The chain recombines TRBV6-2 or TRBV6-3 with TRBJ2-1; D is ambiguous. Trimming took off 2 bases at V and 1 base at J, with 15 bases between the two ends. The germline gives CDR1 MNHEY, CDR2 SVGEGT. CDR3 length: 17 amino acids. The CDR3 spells CASSYEVAYWSYNEQFF. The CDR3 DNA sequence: TGTGCCAGCAGTTACGAGGTTGCTTACTGGTCCTACAATGAGCAGTTCTTC.

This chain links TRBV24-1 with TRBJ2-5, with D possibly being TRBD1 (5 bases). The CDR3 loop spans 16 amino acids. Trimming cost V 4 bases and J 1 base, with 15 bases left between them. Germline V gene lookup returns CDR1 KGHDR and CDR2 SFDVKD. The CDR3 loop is CATSDGRTRVQETQYF. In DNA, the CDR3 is TGTGCCACCAGTGACGGGCGAACCAGGGTCCAAGAGACCCAGTACTTC.

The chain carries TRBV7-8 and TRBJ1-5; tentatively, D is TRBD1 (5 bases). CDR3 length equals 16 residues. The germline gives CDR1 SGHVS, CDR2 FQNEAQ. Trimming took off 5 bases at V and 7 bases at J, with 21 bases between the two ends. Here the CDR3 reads CASSPSPLGGDQPQHF. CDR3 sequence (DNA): TGTGCCAGCAGCCCCAGTCCTTTGGGGGGGGACCAGCCCCAGCATTTT. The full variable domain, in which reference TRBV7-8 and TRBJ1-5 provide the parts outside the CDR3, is GAGVSQSPRYKVAKRGQDVALRCDPISGHVSLFWYQQALGQGPEFLTYFQNEAQLDKSGLPSDRFFAERPEGSVSTLKIQRTQQEDSAVYLCASSPSPLGGDQPQHFGDGTRLSIL.

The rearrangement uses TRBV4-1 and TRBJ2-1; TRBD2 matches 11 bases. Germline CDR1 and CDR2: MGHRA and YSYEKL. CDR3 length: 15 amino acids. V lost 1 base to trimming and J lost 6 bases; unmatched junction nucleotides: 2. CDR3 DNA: TGCGCCAGCAGCCAAGCCCTAGCGGGGGGCAATGAGCAGTTCTTC. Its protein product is CASSQALAGGNEQFF.

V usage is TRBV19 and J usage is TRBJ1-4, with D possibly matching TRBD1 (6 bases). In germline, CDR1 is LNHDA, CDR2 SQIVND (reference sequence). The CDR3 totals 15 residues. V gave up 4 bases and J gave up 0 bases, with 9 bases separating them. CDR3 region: CASSTGVATNEKLFF. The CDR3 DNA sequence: TGTGCCAGTAGTACAGGGGTAGCAACTAATGAAAAACTGTTTTTT.

CDR3 nucleotide sequence: TGTGCCAGCAGTCCTACGGGGGACAGGGGGCCGGCTTTCTTT. Residues: CASSPTGDRGPAFF. J is TRBJ1-1 and V is TRBV28; 12 nucleotides match TRBD1. The CDR3 is made up of 14 amino acids. J gave up 11 bases and V 5 bases, and 9 bases lay outside the gene matches. Germline V gene lookup returns CDR1 MDHEN and CDR2 SYDVKM.

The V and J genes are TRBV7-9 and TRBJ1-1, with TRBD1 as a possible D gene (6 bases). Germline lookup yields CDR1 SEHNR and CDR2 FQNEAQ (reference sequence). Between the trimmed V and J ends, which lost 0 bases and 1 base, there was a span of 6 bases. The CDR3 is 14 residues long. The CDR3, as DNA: TGTGCCAGCAGCTTAGCACAGGGGAACACTGAAGCTTTCTTT. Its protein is CASSLAQGNTEAFF.

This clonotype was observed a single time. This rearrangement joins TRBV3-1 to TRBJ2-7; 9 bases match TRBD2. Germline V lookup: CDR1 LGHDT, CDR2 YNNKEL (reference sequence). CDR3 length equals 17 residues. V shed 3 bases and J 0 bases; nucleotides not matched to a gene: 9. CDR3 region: CASSQLAGQRGSYEQYF. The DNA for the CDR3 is TGTGCCAGCAGCCAGCTAGCGGGACAGCGGGGCTCCTACGAGCAGTACTTC.

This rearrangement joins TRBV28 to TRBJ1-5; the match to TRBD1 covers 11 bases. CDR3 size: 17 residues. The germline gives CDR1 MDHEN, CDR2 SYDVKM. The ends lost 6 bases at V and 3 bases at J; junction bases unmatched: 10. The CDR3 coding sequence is TGTGCCAGCAGCCCATGGGACAGGGGGGCCTTCAATCAGCCCCAGCATTTT. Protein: CASSPWDRGAFNQPQHF. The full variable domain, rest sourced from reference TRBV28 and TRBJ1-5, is DVKVTQSSRYLVKRTGEKVFLECVQDMDHENMFWYRQDPGLGLRLIYFSYDVKMKEKGDIPEGYSVSREKKERFSLILESASTNQTSMYLCASSPWDRGAFNQPQHFGDGTRLSIL.

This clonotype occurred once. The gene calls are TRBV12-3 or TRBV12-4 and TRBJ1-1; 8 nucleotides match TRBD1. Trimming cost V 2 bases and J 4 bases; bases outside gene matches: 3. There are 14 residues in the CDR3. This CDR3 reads CASSLQGASTEAFF. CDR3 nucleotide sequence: TGTGCCAGCAGTTTACAGGGGGCGAGCACTGAAGCTTTCTTT.

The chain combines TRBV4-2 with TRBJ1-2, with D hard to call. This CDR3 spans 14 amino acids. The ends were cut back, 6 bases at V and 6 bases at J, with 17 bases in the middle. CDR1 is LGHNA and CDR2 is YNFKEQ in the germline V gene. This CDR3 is CASSPRVVRDGYTF. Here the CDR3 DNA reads TGTGCCAGCAGTCCGCGGGTGGTTCGGGATGGCTACACCTTC.

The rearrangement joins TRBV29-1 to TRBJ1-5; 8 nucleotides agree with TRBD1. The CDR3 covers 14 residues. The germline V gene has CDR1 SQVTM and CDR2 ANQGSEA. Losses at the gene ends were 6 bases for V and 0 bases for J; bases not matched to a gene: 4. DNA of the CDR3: TGCAGCGTCGAGGACAGGGATAGCAATCAGCCCCAGCATTTT. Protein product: CSVEDRDSNQPQHF.

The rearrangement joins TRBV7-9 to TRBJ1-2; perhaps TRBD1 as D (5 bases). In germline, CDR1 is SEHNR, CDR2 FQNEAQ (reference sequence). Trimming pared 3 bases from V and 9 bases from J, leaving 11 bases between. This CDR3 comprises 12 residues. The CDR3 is CASSFGAESYTF. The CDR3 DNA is TGTGCCAGCAGCTTCGGGGCCGAGAGCTACACCTTC. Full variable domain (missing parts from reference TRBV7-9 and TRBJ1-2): DTGVSQNPRHKITKRGQNVTFRCDPISEHNRLYWYRQTLGQGPEFLTYFQNEAQLEKSRLLSDRFSAERPKGSFSTLEIQRTEQGDSAMYLCASSFGAESYTFGSGTRLTVV.

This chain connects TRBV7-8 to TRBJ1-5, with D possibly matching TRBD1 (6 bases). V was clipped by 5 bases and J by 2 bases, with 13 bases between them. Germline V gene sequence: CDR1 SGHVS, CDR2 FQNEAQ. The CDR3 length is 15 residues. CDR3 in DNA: TGTGCCAGCAGCACAGACAGGTGGGGCAATCAGCCCCAGCATTTT. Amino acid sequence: CASSTDRWGNQPQHF.

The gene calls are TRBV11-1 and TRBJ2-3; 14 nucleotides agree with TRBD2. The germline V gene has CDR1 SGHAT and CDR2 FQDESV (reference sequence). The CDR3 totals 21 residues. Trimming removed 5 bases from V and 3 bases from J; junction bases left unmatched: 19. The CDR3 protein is CASSLDYSQRTSGGMTDTQYF. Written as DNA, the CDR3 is TGTGCCAGCAGCCTGGACTACAGCCAGAGGACTAGCGGGGGGATGACAGATACGCAGTATTTT.

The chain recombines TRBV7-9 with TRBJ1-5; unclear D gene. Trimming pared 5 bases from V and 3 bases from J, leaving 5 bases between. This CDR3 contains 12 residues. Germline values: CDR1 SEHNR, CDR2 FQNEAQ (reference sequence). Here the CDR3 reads CASSLFNQPQHF. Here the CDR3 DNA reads TGTGCCAGCAGCCTATTCAATCAGCCCCAGCATTTT. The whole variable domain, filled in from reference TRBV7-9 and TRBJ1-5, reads DTGVSQNPRHKITKRGQNVTFRCDPISEHNRLYWYRQTLGQGPEFLTYFQNEAQLEKSRLLSDRFSAERPKGSFSTLEIQRTEQGDSAMYLCASSLFNQPQHFGDGTRLSIL.